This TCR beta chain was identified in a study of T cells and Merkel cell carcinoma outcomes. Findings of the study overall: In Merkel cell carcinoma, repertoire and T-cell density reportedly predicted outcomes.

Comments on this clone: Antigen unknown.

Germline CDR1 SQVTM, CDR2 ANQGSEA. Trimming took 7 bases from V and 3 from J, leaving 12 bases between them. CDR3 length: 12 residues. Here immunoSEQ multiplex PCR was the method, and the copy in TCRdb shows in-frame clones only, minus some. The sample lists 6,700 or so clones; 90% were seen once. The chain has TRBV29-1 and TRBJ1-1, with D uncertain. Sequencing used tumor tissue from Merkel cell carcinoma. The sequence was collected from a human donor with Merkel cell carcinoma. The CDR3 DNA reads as TGCAGCGCGAGACGTGGTGACACTGAAGCTTTCTTT. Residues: CSARRGDTEAFF.